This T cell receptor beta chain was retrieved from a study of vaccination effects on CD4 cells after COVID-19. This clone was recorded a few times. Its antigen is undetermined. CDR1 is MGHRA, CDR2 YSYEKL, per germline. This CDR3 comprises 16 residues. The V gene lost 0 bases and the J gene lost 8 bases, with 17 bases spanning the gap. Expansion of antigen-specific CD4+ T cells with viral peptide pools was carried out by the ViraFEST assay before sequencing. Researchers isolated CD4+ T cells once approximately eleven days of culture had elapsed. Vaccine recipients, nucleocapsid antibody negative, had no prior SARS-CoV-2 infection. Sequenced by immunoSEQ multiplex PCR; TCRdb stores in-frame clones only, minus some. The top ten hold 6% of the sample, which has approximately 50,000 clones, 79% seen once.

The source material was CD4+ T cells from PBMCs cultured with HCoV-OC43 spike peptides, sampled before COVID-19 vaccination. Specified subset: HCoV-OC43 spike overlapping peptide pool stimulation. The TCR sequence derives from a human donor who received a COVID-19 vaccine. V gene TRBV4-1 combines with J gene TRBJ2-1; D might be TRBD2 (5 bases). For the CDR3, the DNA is TGCGCCAGCAGCCAAGATACAAGGAGAGGGTGGGATGAGCAGTTCTTC. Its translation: CASSQDTRRGWDEQFF.